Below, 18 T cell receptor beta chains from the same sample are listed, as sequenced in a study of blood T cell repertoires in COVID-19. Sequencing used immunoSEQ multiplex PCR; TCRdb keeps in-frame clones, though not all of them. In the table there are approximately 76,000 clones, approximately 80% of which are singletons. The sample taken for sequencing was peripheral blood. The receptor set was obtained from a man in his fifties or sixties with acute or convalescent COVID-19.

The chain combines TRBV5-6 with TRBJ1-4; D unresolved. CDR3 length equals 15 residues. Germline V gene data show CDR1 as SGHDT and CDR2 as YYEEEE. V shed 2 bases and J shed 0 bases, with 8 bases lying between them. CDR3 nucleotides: TGTGCCAGCAGCTTCAGGAGGACAACTAATGAAAAACTGTTTTTT. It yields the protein CASSFRRTTNEKLFF.

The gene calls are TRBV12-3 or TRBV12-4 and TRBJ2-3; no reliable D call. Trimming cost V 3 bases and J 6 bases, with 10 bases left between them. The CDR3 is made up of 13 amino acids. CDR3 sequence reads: CASSFLSRDTQYF. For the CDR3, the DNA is TGTGCCAGCAGTTTCCTTTCCCGGGATACGCAGTATTTT.

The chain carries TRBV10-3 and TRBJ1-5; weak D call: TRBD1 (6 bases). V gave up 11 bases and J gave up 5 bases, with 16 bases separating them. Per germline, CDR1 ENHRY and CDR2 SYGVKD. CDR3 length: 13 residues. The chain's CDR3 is CASGRGADQPQHF. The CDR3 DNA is TGTGCCTCGGGCCGGGGGGCTGATCAGCCCCAGCATTTT.

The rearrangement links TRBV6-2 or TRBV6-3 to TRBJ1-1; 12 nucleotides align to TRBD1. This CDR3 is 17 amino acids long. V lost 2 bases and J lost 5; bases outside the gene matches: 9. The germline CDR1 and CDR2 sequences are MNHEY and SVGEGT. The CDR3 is CASSYRRDRGQKTEAFF. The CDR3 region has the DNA TGTGCCAGCAGTTACCGTCGGGACAGGGGGCAGAAGACTGAAGCTTTCTTT.

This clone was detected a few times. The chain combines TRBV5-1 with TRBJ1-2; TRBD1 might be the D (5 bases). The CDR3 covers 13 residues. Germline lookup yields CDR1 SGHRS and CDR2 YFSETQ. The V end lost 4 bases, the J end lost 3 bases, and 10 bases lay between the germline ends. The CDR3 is CASSAQGDYGYTF. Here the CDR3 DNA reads TGCGCCAGCAGCGCCCAAGGGGACTATGGCTACACCTTC.

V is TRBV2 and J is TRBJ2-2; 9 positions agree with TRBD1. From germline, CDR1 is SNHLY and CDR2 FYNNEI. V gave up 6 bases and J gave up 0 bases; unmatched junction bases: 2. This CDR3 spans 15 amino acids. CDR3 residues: CASSRDRANTGELFF. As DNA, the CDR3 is TGTGCCAGCAGCCGGGACAGGGCGAACACCGGGGAGCTGTTTTTT.

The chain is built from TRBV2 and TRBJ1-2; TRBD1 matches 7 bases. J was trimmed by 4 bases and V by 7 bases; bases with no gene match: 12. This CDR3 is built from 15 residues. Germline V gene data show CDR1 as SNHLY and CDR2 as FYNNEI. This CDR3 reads CASKLPGQTIYGYTF. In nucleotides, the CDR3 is TGTGCCAGCAAGCTCCCGGGACAGACAATCTATGGCTACACCTTC.

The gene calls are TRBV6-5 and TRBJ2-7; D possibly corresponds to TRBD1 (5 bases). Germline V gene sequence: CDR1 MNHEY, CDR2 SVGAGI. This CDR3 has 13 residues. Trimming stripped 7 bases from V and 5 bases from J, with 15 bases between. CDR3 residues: CASKDQGAHEQYF. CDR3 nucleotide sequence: TGTGCCAGCAAAGACCAGGGTGCCCACGAGCAGTACTTC.

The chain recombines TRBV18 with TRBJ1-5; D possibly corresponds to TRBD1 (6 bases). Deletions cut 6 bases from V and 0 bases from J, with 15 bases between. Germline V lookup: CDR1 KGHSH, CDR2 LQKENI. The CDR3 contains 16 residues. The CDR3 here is CASSSQGRGSNQPQHF. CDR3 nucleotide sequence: TGTGCCAGCTCGTCACAGGGACGGGGTAGCAATCAGCCCCAGCATTTT.

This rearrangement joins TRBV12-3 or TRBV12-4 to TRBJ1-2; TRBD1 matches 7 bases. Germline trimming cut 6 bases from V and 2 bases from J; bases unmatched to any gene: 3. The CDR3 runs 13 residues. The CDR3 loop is CASSMTGNYGYTF. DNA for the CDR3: TGTGCCAGCAGCATGACAGGGAACTATGGCTACACCTTC.

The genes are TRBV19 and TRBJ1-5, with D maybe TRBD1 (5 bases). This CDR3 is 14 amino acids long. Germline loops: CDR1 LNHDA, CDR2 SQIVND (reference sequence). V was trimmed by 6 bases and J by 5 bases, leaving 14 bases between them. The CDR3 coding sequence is TGTGCCAGTAGGGGAGGCAGGGAGTATCAGCCCCAGCATTTT. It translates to CASRGGREYQPQHF.

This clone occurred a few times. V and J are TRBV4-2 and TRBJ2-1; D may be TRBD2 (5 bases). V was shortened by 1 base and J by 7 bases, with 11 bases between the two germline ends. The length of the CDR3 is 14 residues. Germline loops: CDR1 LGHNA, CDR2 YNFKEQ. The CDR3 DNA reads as TGTGCCAGCAGCCAAGGGTTTGGAGGAAATGAGCAGTTCTTC. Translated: CASSQGFGGNEQFF.

CDR3 amino acids: CASSYNRNDNQPQHF. The CDR3 nucleotides are TGTGCCAGCAGTTACAACAGGAATGATAATCAGCCCCAGCATTTT. The chain links TRBV6-2 or TRBV6-3 to TRBJ1-5, with TRBD1 as a possible D gene (5 bases). Germline lookup yields CDR1 MNHEY and CDR2 SVGEGT. The CDR3 sequence is 15 residues long. Trimming pared 2 bases from V and 4 bases from J, leaving 12 bases between.

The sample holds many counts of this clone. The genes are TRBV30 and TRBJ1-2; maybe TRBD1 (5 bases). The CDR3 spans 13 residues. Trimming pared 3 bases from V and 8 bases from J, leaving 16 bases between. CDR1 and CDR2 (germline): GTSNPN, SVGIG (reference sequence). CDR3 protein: CAWRRDRPQGYTF. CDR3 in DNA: TGTGCCTGGAGGCGGGACCGCCCTCAAGGCTACACCTTC. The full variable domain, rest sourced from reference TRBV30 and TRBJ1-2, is SQTIHQWPATLVQPVGSPLSLECTVEGTSNPNLYWYRQAAGRGLQLLFYSVGIGQISSEVPQNLSASRPQDRQFILSSKKLLLSDSGFYLCAWRRDRPQGYTFGSGTRLTVV.

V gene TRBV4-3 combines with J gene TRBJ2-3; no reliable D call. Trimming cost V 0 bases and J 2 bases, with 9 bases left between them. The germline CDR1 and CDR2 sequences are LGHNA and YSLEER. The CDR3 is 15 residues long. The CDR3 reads CASSQDQAATDTQYF. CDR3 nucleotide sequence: TGCGCCAGCAGCCAAGACCAGGCCGCCACAGATACGCAGTATTTT.

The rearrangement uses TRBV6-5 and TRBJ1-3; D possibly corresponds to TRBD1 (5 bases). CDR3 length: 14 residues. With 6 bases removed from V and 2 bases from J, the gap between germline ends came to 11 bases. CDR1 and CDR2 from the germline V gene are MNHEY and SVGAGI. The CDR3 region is CASSLRQTGNTIYF. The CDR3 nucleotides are TGTGCCAGCAGCCTTCGACAGACTGGAAACACCATATATTTT.

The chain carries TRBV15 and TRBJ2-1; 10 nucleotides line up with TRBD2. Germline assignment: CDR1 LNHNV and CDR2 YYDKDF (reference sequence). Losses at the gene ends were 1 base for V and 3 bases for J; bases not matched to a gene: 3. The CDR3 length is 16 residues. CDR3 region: CATSRGLAGVYNEQFF. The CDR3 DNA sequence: TGTGCCACCAGCAGAGGTCTAGCGGGAGTCTACAATGAGCAGTTCTTC. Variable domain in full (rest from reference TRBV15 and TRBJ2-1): DAMVIQNPRYQVTQFGKPVTLSCSQTLNHNVMYWYQQKSSQAPKLLFHYYDKDFNNEADTPDNFQSRRPNTSFCFLDIRSPGLGDTAMYLCATSRGLAGVYNEQFFGPGTRLTVL.

In DNA form, the CDR3 reads TGTGCCAGCAGCGTAGCTCCCCCGAGCTCCTACAATGAGCAGTTCTTC. Its protein is CASSVAPPSSYNEQFF. The chain joins TRBV9 to TRBJ2-1; D gene ambiguous. CDR1 and CDR2 from the germline V gene are SGDLS and YYNGEE. Between the trimmed V and J ends, which lost 0 bases and 0 bases, there was a span of 10 bases. This CDR3 region has 16 residues.